This TCR beta chain appears in the sequencing data of a study of CD8+ T cells in alopecia areata. The overall study: Patients in the treated group were given tofacitinib by mouth, 5 to 10 mg twice a day.

Germline lookup yields CDR1 LNHDA and CDR2 SQIVND (reference sequence). The ends lost 7 bases at V and 10 bases at J; junction bases unmatched: 14. There are 14 residues in the CDR3. Note on this clone: The antigen remains undetermined.

Isolated RNA was reverse transcribed into cDNA used as the sequencing template. Only in-frame clones appear in the TCRdb table, and some are missing; sequencing was by immunoSEQ multiplex PCR. The sample consists of nearly 95,000 clones, around 70% of them appearing once. The sample's treatment: oral pan-JAK inhibitor, 5-10 mg twice daily. Notes on the study in general: Sequenced scalp T cells also include alphabeta T cells resident in normal skin. Under tofacitinib, numerous expanded lesional clonotypes remained detectable in scalp and blood. Compared with normal scalp, lesional scalp had higher clonality and more expanded CD8+ clones.

The sample was CD8+ T cells sorted from blood, taken at week 44, from a patient treated with tofacitinib. This TCR derives from a human donor with alopecia areata. The chain recombines TRBV19 with TRBJ1-2; 8 bases map to TRBD1. In nucleotides, the CDR3 is TGTGCCAGTACCCACTCCCGGGACAGGAAGCACTACACCTTC. Protein product: CASTHSRDRKHYTF.